This TCR beta chain stems from a study of T cell repertoires in cytomegalovirus infection. Overall study: Through public TCR beta signatures, both CMV infection and matching HLA type were indicated.

From germline, CDR1 is SGHVS and CDR2 FQNEAQ. CDR3 length equals 15 residues. Losses at the gene ends were 7 bases for V and 5 bases for J; bases not matched to a gene: 13. General study points: There were carriers of CMV plus the relevant HLA, and cumulative public TCR beta family frequency identified them. Clonotype analysis showed dominance of the ex vivo response by HLA-C-restricted CMV-specific TCR beta clonotypes.

TCRdb redid the calling of the reads with MiXCR, one entry per CDR3 protein. The table lists roughly 230,000 distinct CDR3 sequences, over 20% of them singletons, with roughly 18% in the top ten. This clonotype was seen ten or more times. Its antigen is undetermined. The receptor comes from a human donor in good health (CMV status not recorded). Some clones in this sample may be carry-over from other donors' samples. Sample: CD8+ T cells from PBMCs. The V call is TRBV7-8, the J call TRBJ1-1; the match to TRBD1 covers 7 bases. CDR3 coding DNA: TGTGCCAGCAAGGTCCAACAGGGGAGGTGGACTGAAGCTTTCTTT. Amino acids: CASKVQQGRWTEAFF.